These T cell receptor beta chains were read from a single sample in a study of blood T cell repertoires in COVID-19. The protocol was immunoSEQ multiplex PCR, while the TCRdb copy is restricted to in-frame clones and leaves out a portion. The table has over 200,000 clones, more than 85% seen once. The source material was peripheral blood. Receptors were obtained from a middle-aged man with active or convalescent COVID-19. Each CDR3 is given with its conserved first and last residue. The D gene is left open where the match is weak. Clone size, where shown, is once, few, many, or a class for clones that have expanded.

V	D	size	J	DNA	CDR3
TRBV10-3	TRBD1	.	TRBJ1-6	TGTGCCATCAGTATCTTGACAGGGGAGAAGGCACCCCTCCACTTT	CAISILTGEKAPLHF
TRBV11-2	TRBD1	once	TRBJ2-2	TGTGCCAGCAGCCGACTTTCAGGGACAGGGGGCTTGAACACCGGGGAGCTGTTTTTT	CASSRLSGTGGLNTGELFF
TRBV7-9	.	once	TRBJ1-2	TGTGCCAGCAGCTCCTGGGCCTTTTATGGCTACACCTTC	CASSSWAFYGYTF
TRBV30	.	.	TRBJ1-6	TGTGCCTGGAGTGTACTAGGAGGGCCCGCACCAAATTCACCCCTCCACTTT	CAWSVLGGPAPNSPLHF
TRBV7-9	TRBD1	.	TRBJ1-2	TGTGCCAGCAGCCGTATACAGGGGGACTATGGCTACACCTTC	CASSRIQGDYGYTF
TRBV11-2	TRBD1	.	TRBJ1-4	TGTGCCAGCAGCACCGGGGACAGGGGAGGAGAAAAACTGTTTTTT	CASSTGDRGGEKLFF
TRBV18	.	.	TRBJ2-5	TGTGCCAGCTCAATCTCGCCAGTAGAGACCCAGTACTTC	CASSISPVETQYF
TRBV5-5	.	.	TRBJ2-5	TGTGCCAGCAGCGCACGACAGAACCAAGAGACCCAGTACTTC	CASSARQNQETQYF
TRBV27	TRBD1	.	TRBJ1-2	TGTGCCAGCAGTTTAAGGCAGGGGGCGCAAGACACCTTC	CASSLRQGAQDTF
TRBV6-8	.	.	TRBJ1-6	TGTGCCAGCAGTAACGTTGCCCTGTGGACAGCTCTACACTCCTATAATTCACCCCTCCACTTT	CASSNVALWTALHSYNSPLHF
TRBV3-1/TRBV3-2	TRBD1	.	TRBJ1-2	TGTGCCAGCAGCTTCCCCGGGACAGGGACGTATGGCTACACCTTC	CASSFPGTGTYGYTF
TRBV6-1	.	.	TRBJ1-3	TGTGCCAGCAGTGAAGAGCTTGCTGGAAACACCATATATTTT	CASSEELAGNTIYF
TRBV20-1	.	.	TRBJ1-6	TGCAGTGCTAGTAGGACAGACTCTTCTTATAATTCACCCCTCCACTTT	CSASRTDSSYNSPLHF
TRBV5-1	.	.	TRBJ2-7	TGCGCCAGCAGCTTAGGGCGACCGGGGAGAGCCTACGAGCAGTACTTC	CASSLGRPGRAYEQYF
TRBV5-4	.	.	TRBJ2-5	TGTGCCAGCAGCTTGGGATTAGCGCAGGAGACCCAGTACTTC	CASSLGLAQETQYF
TRBV25-1	.	.	TRBJ2-1	TGTGCCAGCAGTGAATATATGGACTCATCCCACAATGAGCAGTTCTTC	CASSEYMDSSHNEQFF
TRBV5-1	TRBD2	.	TRBJ2-1	TGCGCCAGCAGCTTGGGCCCCGTAGCGGGGGATTACAATGAGCAGTTCTTC	CASSLGPVAGDYNEQFF
TRBV2	.	few	TRBJ2-1	TGTGCCAGCAGTGGGTTGGGGAGGCGCAATGAGCAGTTCTTC	CASSGLGRRNEQFF
TRBV2	TRBD2	.	TRBJ2-5	TGTGCCAGCAGTTCCGGGACTAGCGGGGGGGCCGTAGAGACCCAGTACTTC	CASSSGTSGGAVETQYF
TRBV3-1/TRBV3-2	.	.	TRBJ2-5	TGTGCCAGCAGCCGGCGGGTAGTTCCAGAGACCCAGTACTTC	CASSRRVVPETQYF
TRBV7-8	TRBD1	.	TRBJ1-1	TGTGCCAGCAGCTTCTATACCGGGACAGAATACACTGAAGCTTTCTTT	CASSFYTGTEYTEAFF
TRBV28	TRBD1	.	TRBJ2-3	TGTGCCAGCAGTTTGCCCCCGAAGGGGGCCTTTTCCACAGATACGCAGTATTTT	CASSLPPKGAFSTDTQYF
TRBV7-3	.	.	TRBJ2-2	TGTGCCAGCAGCGTCACAGGCTCCACAAACACCGGGGAGCTGTTTTTT	CASSVTGSTNTGELFF
TRBV7-3	.	.	TRBJ2-3	TGTGCCAGCAGCTTAAGGGGGCCAGGGGGCACAGATACGCAGTATTTT	CASSLRGPGGTDTQYF
TRBV19	TRBD1	once	TRBJ1-1	TGTGCCAGTAGCTGGGACAGGGTCACTGAAGCTTTCTTT	CASSWDRVTEAFF
TRBV9	TRBD1	.	TRBJ1-1	TGTGCCAGCAGCTCCGGACAGGTGAGGAACACTGAAGCTTTCTTT	CASSSGQVRNTEAFF
TRBV30	TRBD1	few	TRBJ1-2	TGTGCCTGGACCGACGGAGGGACAGGGGATGGCTACACCTTC	CAWTDGGTGDGYTF
TRBV3-1/TRBV3-2	TRBD1	.	TRBJ2-2	TGTGCCAGCAGCCAACCGCCGGGACAGGGTTATAAGGGGGAGCTGTTTTTT	CASSQPPGQGYKGELFF
TRBV5-1	.	.	TRBJ1-4	TGCGCCAGCAGCCCCTTCGGGGCAACTAATGAAAAACTGTTTTTT	CASSPFGATNEKLFF
TRBV7-3	.	.	TRBJ2-3	TGTGCCAGCGGGAGGATGGCAGATACGCAGTATTTT	CASGRMADTQYF
TRBV6-5	TRBD1	.	TRBJ1-2	TGTGCCAGCAGGTCGGACAGGGAGGACTATGGCTACACCTTC	CASRSDREDYGYTF
TRBV27	.	.	TRBJ1-1	TGTGCCAGCAGTCCACTACAGGGAGACATTGAAGCTTTCTTT	CASSPLQGDIEAFF
TRBV2	.	.	TRBJ2-7	TGTGCCACGACAGGCTTTTTCTCCTACGAGCAGTACTTC	CATTGFFSYEQYF
TRBV6-5	.	few	TRBJ1-1	TGTGCCAGCAGACCAGGGTCTGATGGTGAAGCTTTCTTT	CASRPGSDGEAFF
TRBV9	.	.	TRBJ2-1	TGTGCCAGCAGCGTAGCTACCAGGGTGGGCGGCGCCGACCTAACGGTCAATGAGCAGTTCTTC	CASSVATRVGGADLTVNEQFF
TRBV5-1	.	.	TRBJ2-3	TGCGCCAGCAGCTTGGGGCAGAGCACAGATACGCAGTATTTT	CASSLGQSTDTQYF
TRBV3-1/TRBV3-2	TRBD1	.	TRBJ2-7	TGTGCCAGCAGCCCCCGACAGGGTAGCTCCTACGAGCAGTACTTC	CASSPRQGSSYEQYF
TRBV30	.	.	TRBJ2-2	TGTGCCTGGAGTCTAGCCCCTGGCGCGAACACCGGGGAGCTGTTTTTT	CAWSLAPGANTGELFF
TRBV10-1	.	.	TRBJ2-7	TGCGCCAGCAGTGATCAACGGACAGGGAGGGACGAGCAGTACTTC	CASSDQRTGRDEQYF
TRBV6-5	.	.	TRBJ1-1	TGTGCCAGCAGTAGGAGACAGTACACTGAAGCTTTCTTT	CASSRRQYTEAFF
TRBV4-1	TRBD2	.	TRBJ2-3	TGCGCCAGCAGCCAAGAGGGAGTAGCGGGAGATACGCAGTATTTT	CASSQEGVAGDTQYF
TRBV7-2	.	once	TRBJ1-5	TGTGCCAGCAGCTTAGGTCAGGGCTTTCAGCCCCAGCATTTT	CASSLGQGFQPQHF
TRBV6-1	.	.	TRBJ2-2	TGTGCCAGCAGTGAAGAGTACGGAGCGAACACCGGGGAGCTGTTTTTT	CASSEEYGANTGELFF
TRBV9	TRBD1	.	TRBJ2-1	TGTGCCAGCAGCGCCCGTACAGGGGCGAGCTCCTACAATGAGCAGTTCTTC	CASSARTGASSYNEQFF